This TCR beta chain was sequenced for a study of blood T cell repertoires in COVID-19. At the level of the study: COVID-19 samples collected from the United States, Italy and Spain covered acute and convalescent phases.

Trimming took off 0 bases at V and 2 bases at J, with 10 bases between the two ends. The CDR3 length is 15 residues. CDR1 LGHNA and CDR2 YSLEER come from the germline V gene. Per the study methods: For nucleated cells, counts were estimated from reference gene primer amplification. Profiled with immunoSEQ multiplex PCR; TCRdb holds only in-frame clones, not every one. The D gene and trimming were derived from the DNA, and the V and J assignments and clone size from that table. The repertoire includes 90,000 to 100,000 clones, around nine tenths of them detected once, and 15% sits in the top ten. Specimen: peripheral blood. The TCR was taken from a human donor in a cohort sampled during active COVID-19. The chain couples TRBV4-3 to TRBJ2-5, with D perhaps matching TRBD2 (5 bases). The CDR3 protein is CASSQDPDYQETQYF. As DNA, the CDR3 is TGCGCCAGCAGCCAAGATCCAGACTATCAAGAGACCCAGTACTTC.